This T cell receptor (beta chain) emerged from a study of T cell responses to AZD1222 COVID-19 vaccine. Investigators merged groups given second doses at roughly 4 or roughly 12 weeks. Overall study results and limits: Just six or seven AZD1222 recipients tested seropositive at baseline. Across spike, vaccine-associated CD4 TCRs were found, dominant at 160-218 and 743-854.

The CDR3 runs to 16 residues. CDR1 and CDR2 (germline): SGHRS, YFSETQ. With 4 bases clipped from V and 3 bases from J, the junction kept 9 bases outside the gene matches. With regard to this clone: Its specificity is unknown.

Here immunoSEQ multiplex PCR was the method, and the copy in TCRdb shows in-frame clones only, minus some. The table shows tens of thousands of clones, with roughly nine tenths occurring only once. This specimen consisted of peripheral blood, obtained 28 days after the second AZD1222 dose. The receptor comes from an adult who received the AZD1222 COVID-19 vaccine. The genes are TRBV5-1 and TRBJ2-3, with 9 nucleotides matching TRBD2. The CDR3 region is CASSIPIAGVTDTQYF. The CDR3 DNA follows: TGCGCCAGCAGCATCCCGATAGCGGGAGTAACAGATACGCAGTATTTT.